The next 20 T cell receptor beta chains were all read from a single sample in a study of blood T cell repertoires in COVID-19. Profiled with immunoSEQ multiplex PCR; TCRdb holds only in-frame clones, not every one. Among about 310,000 clones, 90% were seen once, and the ten largest hold more than 0.85%. The sample taken for sequencing was peripheral blood. All receptors derive from a middle-aged woman with COVID-19, enrolled during active disease.

CDR3 protein: CASSETGWGTEAFF. The DNA of the CDR3 is TGTGCCAGCAGTGAGACAGGCTGGGGCACTGAAGCTTTCTTT. The V call is TRBV6-1, the J call TRBJ1-1, with D possibly TRBD1 on 6 matching bases. V was pared by 3 bases and J by 4 bases, with 12 bases between. This CDR3 is built from 14 residues. Looked up from germline, CDR1 is MNHNS and CDR2 is SASEGT.

This chain links TRBV5-5 with TRBJ1-4; 9 nucleotides match TRBD1. V lost 3 bases to trimming and J lost 5 bases; unmatched junction nucleotides: 2. Germline CDR1 is SGHKS and CDR2 is YYEKEE (reference sequence). The CDR3 totals 14 residues. CDR3 nucleotide sequence: TGTGCCAGCAGCTGGGGGACAGGGAATGAAAAACTGTTTTTT. As protein: CASSWGTGNEKLFF.

The chain joins TRBV7-9 to TRBJ2-2; D possibly corresponds to TRBD2 (5 bases). This CDR3 comprises 14 residues. Germline loops: CDR1 SEHNR, CDR2 FQNEAQ (reference sequence). V was pared by 4 bases and J by 4 bases, with 10 bases between. CDR3: CASSYRDSTGELFF. The CDR3 bases are TGTGCCAGCAGCTACCGGGATTCCACCGGGGAGCTGTTTTTT.

J is TRBJ2-1 and V is TRBV2; TRBD2 matches at 11 bases. Germline CDR1 SNHLY, CDR2 FYNNEI. The CDR3 is made up of 16 amino acids. Unmatched junction bases numbered 7, after V lost 5 bases and J lost 4 bases. CDR3 sequence reads: CASSPPTSGVYNEQFF. DNA of the CDR3: TGTGCCAGCAGTCCCCCGACTAGCGGGGTTTACAATGAGCAGTTCTTC.

The chain links TRBV9 to TRBJ2-7; TRBD2 agrees at 11 bases. Per the germline V gene, CDR1 is SGDLS and CDR2 is YYNGEE. This CDR3 contains 15 residues. The V and J ends lost 4 bases and 3 bases, in that order; junction bases with no gene match: 6. CDR3 sequence reads: CASSSRLAGHYEQYF. The DNA of the CDR3 is TGTGCCAGCAGCAGCCGACTAGCGGGGCACTACGAGCAGTACTTC.

The chain joins TRBV5-1 to TRBJ2-1; D may be TRBD1 (5 bases). The CDR3 runs to 15 residues. Trimming shortened V by 1 base and J by 5 bases, and 13 bases separated the two germline ends. CDR1 is SGHRS and CDR2 is YFSETQ in the germline V gene. For the CDR3, the DNA is TGCGCCAGCAGCTTGACAGGCGAATTACACAATGAGCAGTTCTTC. Its translation: CASSLTGELHNEQFF.

The CDR3 reads CASSETGLPLHF. The DNA of the CDR3 is TGTGCCAGCAGTGAGACAGGGTTGCCCCTCCACTTT. J is TRBJ1-6 and V is TRBV6-1, with 7 positions matching TRBD1. This CDR3 has 12 residues. The V gene's germline CDR1 is MNHNS and CDR2 SASEGT. With 3 bases clipped from V and 13 bases from J, the junction kept 3 bases outside the gene matches.

This rearrangement joins TRBV5-4 to TRBJ2-1, with a possible D match to TRBD1 (6 bases). V was cut by 3 bases and J by 0 bases, with 16 bases left in between. CDR1 and CDR2 from the germline V gene are SGHNT and YYREEE (reference sequence). The CDR3 extends over 17 amino acids. CDR3 DNA sequence: TGTGCCAGCAGCTCACCAGGGGTGGCCAGCTCCTACAATGAGCAGTTCTTC. This gives the protein CASSSPGVASSYNEQFF.

The sample holds a few counts of this clone. This specimen includes other DNA sequences encoding the same CDR3. This chain links TRBV5-1 with TRBJ1-1, with unresolved D. Deletions cut 1 base from V and 3 bases from J, with 7 bases between. Per germline, CDR1 SGHRS and CDR2 YFSETQ. The CDR3 is made up of 13 amino acids. CDR3 DNA: TGCGCCAGCAGCTTGAAGCTGGACACTGAAGCTTTCTTT. As protein: CASSLKLDTEAFF.

The chain recombines TRBV7-9 with TRBJ1-3; unclear D gene. The V end was cut by 0 bases, the J end by 0 bases, with 12 bases between. The CDR3 runs to 17 residues. Germline V lookup: CDR1 SEHNR, CDR2 FQNEAQ (reference sequence). The CDR3 protein is CASSLANQVDSGNTIYF. The CDR3 DNA follows: TGTGCCAGCAGCTTAGCGAATCAGGTCGACTCTGGAAACACCATATATTTT.

The V and J genes are TRBV27 and TRBJ2-3; 8 bases line up with TRBD1. V shed 3 bases and J 5 bases; nucleotides not matched to a gene: 4. Germline V gene sequence: CDR1 MNHEY, CDR2 SMNVEV (reference sequence). The CDR3 is 14 amino acids. Here the CDR3 reads CASSLDRVGDTQYF. The CDR3 DNA reads as TGTGCCAGCAGTTTGGACAGGGTTGGAGATACGCAGTATTTT.

The CDR3 bases are TGTGCCAGCAGCAGTGGGCTTAGATCTTTAGGGGACACTGAAGCTTTCTTT. Translation gives CASSSGLRSLGDTEAFF. This chain connects TRBV9 to TRBJ1-1; perhaps TRBD1 as D (5 bases). Between the trimmed V and J ends, which lost 4 bases and 3 bases, there was a span of 22 bases. This CDR3 region has 17 residues. The germline CDR1 and CDR2 sequences are SGDLS and YYNGEE.

This chain uses TRBV6-2 or TRBV6-3 with TRBJ2-1, with D tentatively TRBD1 (6 bases). Germline V gene lookup returns CDR1 MNHEY and CDR2 SVGEGT. The CDR3 totals 12 residues. Trimming left V 5 bases short and J 10 bases short, with 12 bases between. The CDR3 here is CASSPLDREQFF. The DNA of the CDR3 is TGTGCCAGCAGTCCCCTCGACAGGGAGCAGTTCTTC.

The chain employs TRBV15 and TRBJ2-5; a possible D gene is TRBD2 (6 bases). CDR3 length: 17 amino acids. CDR1 and CDR2 (germline): LNHNV, YYDKDF (reference sequence). V lost 1 base to trimming and J lost 5 bases, with 20 bases between them. The CDR3 nucleotides read TGTGCCACCAGCAGAGGGGGAGGCGGGGAGAGGTATGAGACCCAGTACTTC. It encodes CATSRGGGGERYETQYF.

This clone was counted only a few times. The chain carries TRBV28 and TRBJ2-7, with 7 bases lining up with TRBD1. CDR1 is MDHEN, CDR2 SYDVKM, per germline. V was pared by 3 bases and J by 5 bases, with 7 bases of the junction left unmatched. This CDR3 is built from 14 residues. The CDR3 protein is CASSFPNTGDEQYF. The CDR3 DNA reads TGTGCCAGCAGTTTTCCGAACACAGGGGACGAGCAGTACTTC.

The chain recombines TRBV29-1 with TRBJ1-2; unclear D gene. V shed 3 bases and J shed 1 base, with 9 bases lying between them. The CDR3 has 13 residues. The germline CDR1 and CDR2 sequences are SQVTM and ANQGSEA. The CDR3 loop is CSVEAHFNYGYTF. CDR3 DNA: TGCAGCGTTGAGGCCCATTTTAACTATGGCTACACCTTC.

The chain couples TRBV18 to TRBJ2-7; D uncertain. V lost 2 bases and J lost 0, with 14 bases in between. Germline loops: CDR1 KGHSH, CDR2 LQKENI. The CDR3 runs to 16 residues. CDR3 bases: TGTGCCAGCTCACCATACGCGCCATCCTTCTCCTACGAGCAGTACTTC. Residues: CASSPYAPSFSYEQYF. The full variable domain, completed using reference TRBV18 and TRBJ2-7, is NAGVMQNPRHLVRRRGQEARLRCSPMKGHSHVYWYRQLPEEGLKFMVYLQKENIIDESGMPKERFSAEFPKEGPSILRIQQVVRGDSAAYFCASSPYAPSFSYEQYFGPGTRLTVT.

The chain employs TRBV6-2 or TRBV6-3 and TRBJ1-1; D perhaps matches TRBD1 (5 bases). This CDR3 contains 15 residues. Germline CDR1 is MNHEY and CDR2 is SVGEGT. Trimming stripped 2 bases from V and 5 bases from J, with 15 bases between. CDR3 coding DNA: TGTGCCAGCAGTTACAGGGGACTCTCGGCTACTGAAGCTTTCTTT. This gives the protein CASSYRGLSATEAFF.

The V call is TRBV9, the J call TRBJ2-1; D might be TRBD1 (6 bases). Trimming left V 4 bases short and J 6 bases short, with 23 bases between. This CDR3 spans 17 amino acids. Germline V gene sequence: CDR1 SGDLS, CDR2 YYNGEE. The CDR3 spells CASSPGLVGAEGNEQFF. CDR3 in DNA: TGTGCCAGCAGCCCCGGTTTGGTGGGGGCTGAGGGCAATGAGCAGTTCTTC.

V and J are TRBV7-3 and TRBJ2-3; 9 positions agree with TRBD2. Germline CDR1 and CDR2: SGHTA and FQGTGA. V shed 4 bases, J shed 6 bases, and the junction held 11 bases outside the gene matches. The CDR3 is made up of 16 amino acids. The CDR3 sequence: CASSSSGGSQGDTQYF. The DNA of the CDR3 is TGTGCCAGCAGCTCAAGCGGGGGGTCCCAGGGGGATACGCAGTATTTT.